These 32 T cell receptor beta chains share one sample of origin, sequenced in a study of T cell responses to AZD1222 COVID-19 vaccine. Profiled with immunoSEQ multiplex PCR; TCRdb holds only in-frame clones, not every one. The table records 160,000 or so clones, about 89% of them present only once. The sequenced sample was peripheral blood, obtained 28 days after the second AZD1222 dose. These receptors originate from an adult who received the AZD1222 COVID-19 vaccine.

The chain combines TRBV10-3 with TRBJ2-7; TRBD2 aligns across 10 bases. In germline, CDR1 is ENHRY, CDR2 SYGVKD. The CDR3 is 13 amino acids. Germline trimming cut 8 bases from V and 6 bases from J; bases unmatched to any gene: 7. The chain's CDR3 is CAISSGSGLEQYF. DNA of the CDR3: TGTGCCATCTCTAGCGGGAGTGGGCTCGAGCAGTACTTC.

V and J are TRBV7-8 and TRBJ1-5, with a possible D match to TRBD1 (6 bases). The CDR3 contains 16 residues. Between the trimmed V and J ends, which lost 5 bases and 6 bases, there was a span of 20 bases. Per germline, CDR1 SGHVS and CDR2 FQNEAQ. This CDR3 is CASSAGRGARGQPQHF. The CDR3 bases are TGTGCCAGCAGCGCGGGGCGGGGGGCCAGAGGTCAGCCCCAGCATTTT.

J is TRBJ2-7 and V is TRBV21-1; the table calls TRBD1, which could not be checked here. TRBV21-1 is recorded as a pseudogene. The CDR3 contains 21 residues. CDR3 DNA: TGTGCCAGCAGCAAAGTAAACACCCAGGACAGGGGATCAGCGAGCTCCTACGAGCAGTACTTC. Translation: CASSKVNTQDRGSASSYEQYF.

The gene calls are TRBV9 and TRBJ2-1, with TRBD2 identical over 8 bases. Germline-derived CDR1 and CDR2 are SGDLS and YYNGEE. There are 17 residues in the CDR3. The ends lost 3 bases at V and 5 bases at J; junction bases unmatched: 13. CDR3 residues: CASSARGVRAGDNEQFF. The CDR3 DNA sequence: TGTGCCAGCAGCGCCCGGGGGGTAAGAGCGGGAGACAATGAGCAGTTCTTC.

V is TRBV7-3 and J is TRBJ1-1; 8 positions match TRBD1. CDR1 is SGHTA and CDR2 is FQGTGA in the germline V gene. V was clipped by 5 bases and J by 0 bases; unmatched bases: 5. CDR3 length: 15 residues. The CDR3 protein is CASSPGGPMNTEAFF. For the CDR3, the DNA is TGTGCCAGCAGCCCAGGGGGCCCAATGAACACTGAAGCTTTCTTT.

V gene TRBV24-1 combines with J gene TRBJ2-7; D is uncertain. Between the trimmed V and J ends, which lost 1 base and 12 bases, there was a span of 18 bases. From germline, CDR1 is KGHDR and CDR2 SFDVKD. The CDR3 is 14 residues long. The CDR3 nucleotides read TGTGCCACCAGTGATTTTTCGGTGCTCGCTTGCAGGTACTTC. Residues: CATSDFSVLACRYF.

The CDR3 here is CASSSWDRRTGELFF. CDR3 coding DNA: TGTGCCAGCAGCTCTTGGGACAGGCGAACCGGGGAGCTGTTTTTT. J is TRBJ2-2 and V is TRBV7-9, with 8 bases that match TRBD1. V lost 4 bases and J lost 5; bases outside the gene matches: 6. Germline CDR1 and CDR2: SEHNR and FQNEAQ (reference sequence). There are 15 residues in the CDR3.

V gene TRBV5-6 combines with J gene TRBJ2-7; perhaps TRBD1 as D (5 bases). Germline V gives CDR1 SGHDT, CDR2 YYEEEE. This CDR3 region has 15 residues. Trimming took 0 bases from V and 0 from J, leaving 10 bases between them. CDR3 sequence: CASSLGHDSSYEQYF. In DNA form, the CDR3 reads TGTGCCAGCAGCTTGGGGCATGACAGCTCCTACGAGCAGTACTTC.

The chain joins TRBV19 to TRBJ2-2, with D possibly matching TRBD1 (6 bases). In germline, CDR1 is LNHDA, CDR2 SQIVND (reference sequence). CDR3 length: 15 residues. Trimming took 4 bases from V and 0 from J, leaving 9 bases between them. The CDR3 reads CASSTTGSNTGELFF. In DNA form, the CDR3 reads TGTGCCAGTAGTACGACAGGCTCGAACACCGGGGAGCTGTTTTTT.

This clone appeared a single time. V and J are TRBV6-5 and TRBJ1-1, with D maybe TRBD1 (6 bases). Germline-derived CDR1 and CDR2 are MNHEY and SVGAGI. This CDR3 has 14 residues. Between the trimmed V and J ends, which lost 6 bases and 1 base, there was a span of 12 bases. CDR3 sequence reads: CASRGDTQNTEAFF. In DNA, the CDR3 is TGTGCCAGCAGGGGGGACACCCAGAACACTGAAGCTTTCTTT.

This clone was observed a single time. CDR3 in amino acids: CASSQERGSYNEQFF. The CDR3 coding sequence is TGTGCCAGCAGCCAAGAAAGGGGTTCCTACAATGAGCAGTTCTTC. This rearrangement joins TRBV14 to TRBJ2-1, with D tentatively TRBD1 (5 bases). V was cut by 0 bases and J by 1 base, with 7 bases left in between. CDR3 length: 15 amino acids. In germline, CDR1 is SGHDN, CDR2 FVKESK.

The chain links TRBV5-1 to TRBJ2-7; 7 positions match TRBD1. CDR1 is SGHRS, CDR2 YFSETQ, per germline. Unmatched junction bases numbered 4, after V lost 4 bases and J lost 6 bases. The CDR3 extends over 12 amino acids. The CDR3 nucleotides read TGCGCCAGCAGCATACAGGGGTTCGAGCAGTACTTC. Its protein is CASSIQGFEQYF.

The chain uses TRBV29-1 and TRBJ2-4, with 10 positions matching TRBD1. The V segment lost 3 bases and the J segment 14 bases; nucleotides outside the gene matches: 7. This CDR3 spans 12 amino acids. Germline values: CDR1 SQVTM, CDR2 ANQGSEA. The CDR3 spells CSVDTDRGLKYF. Written as DNA, the CDR3 is TGCAGCGTTGATACTGACAGGGGGCTAAAGTACTTC.

V and J are TRBV11-3 and TRBJ2-5, with D unclear. Trimming removed 3 bases at V and 0 bases at J, with 5 bases between. The CDR3 consists of 13 residues. CDR1 and CDR2 (germline): SGHNT, YENEEA. The CDR3 is CASSFRHQETQYF. The CDR3, as DNA: TGTGCCAGCAGCTTTCGACACCAAGAGACCCAGTACTTC.

Points on this clone: Other DNA sequences within the sample encode an identical CDR3. The gene calls are TRBV5-1 and TRBJ1-4, with TRBD1 matching over 8 bases. There are 14 residues in the CDR3. The V and J ends lost 0 bases and 5 bases, in that order; junction bases with no gene match: 0. Germline V gene sequence: CDR1 SGHRS, CDR2 YFSETQ. The CDR3 sequence is CASSLGTGNEKLFF. CDR3 in DNA: TGCGCCAGCAGCTTGGGGACAGGGAATGAAAAACTGTTTTTT.

The chain combines TRBV10-3 with TRBJ1-5, with D perhaps matching TRBD1 (6 bases). V was pared by 9 bases and J by 3 bases, with 15 bases between. Germline V gene sequence: CDR1 ENHRY, CDR2 SYGVKD. CDR3 length: 14 amino acids. The DNA of the CDR3 is TGTGCCATTAACGTGGACAGACCCAATCAGCCCCAGCATTTT. Translated, it gives CAINVDRPNQPQHF.

This chain uses TRBV5-1 with TRBJ2-1; 13 positions agree with TRBD2. The CDR3 has 16 amino acids. Germline V gives CDR1 SGHRS, CDR2 YFSETQ. J was trimmed by 9 bases and V by 5 bases; bases with no gene match: 11. This CDR3 reads CASRTTGTSGNGEQFF. CDR3 bases: TGCGCCAGCAGGACTACCGGGACTAGCGGGAATGGTGAGCAGTTCTTC.

CDR3 in amino acids: CASSVGQGTHNSPLHF. CDR3 coding DNA: TGTGCCAGCAGCGTAGGCCAGGGGACTCATAATTCACCCCTCCACTTT. The rearrangement uses TRBV9 and TRBJ1-6, with D perhaps TRBD1 (6 bases). Trimming left V 0 bases short and J 5 bases short, with 12 bases between. The CDR3 is made up of 16 amino acids. The germline V gene has CDR1 SGDLS and CDR2 YYNGEE.

The chain is built from TRBV9 and TRBJ2-7, with TRBD2 as a possible D gene (7 bases). V dropped 4 bases and J dropped 2 bases, with 13 bases sitting between them. CDR3 length: 14 amino acids. Germline V gives CDR1 SGDLS, CDR2 YYNGEE. The DNA of the CDR3 is TGTGCCAGCAGCCCGCGGGGGCTTGCCTACGAGCAGTACTTC. Residues: CASSPRGLAYEQYF.

The count of this clone is one. The chain carries TRBV11-2 and TRBJ2-5, with a possible D match to TRBD2 (5 bases). The CDR3 sequence is 13 residues long. V was pared by 5 bases and J by 7 bases, with 14 bases between. CDR1 and CDR2 (germline): SGHAT, FQNNGV. This CDR3 reads CASSLREPATQYF. For the CDR3, the DNA is TGTGCCAGCAGCCTCCGGGAACCAGCGACCCAGTACTTC.

This clone showed up just a few times. The V gene is TRBV9, the J gene TRBJ1-5, with 9 bases lining up with TRBD1. The CDR3 sequence is 15 residues long. Unmatched junction bases numbered 6, after V lost 2 bases and J lost 6 bases. Looked up from germline, CDR1 is SGDLS and CDR2 is YYNGEE. CDR3 sequence: CASSVGTGSGQPQHF. The DNA of the CDR3 is TGTGCCAGCAGCGTCGGGACAGGGTCGGGTCAGCCCCAGCATTTT.

V usage is TRBV3-1 (or the pseudogene TRBV3-2) and J usage is TRBJ1-2; no clear D gene. V lost 1 base to trimming and J lost 0 bases, with 6 bases between them. Germline loops: CDR1 LGHDT, CDR2 YNNKEL (reference sequence). The CDR3 has 14 amino acids. The CDR3 is CASSQGKANYGYTF. DNA of the CDR3: TGTGCCAGCAGCCAAGGGAAAGCTAACTATGGCTACACCTTC.

This chain connects TRBV5-1 to TRBJ1-5; 8 positions match TRBD1. The germline CDR1 and CDR2 sequences are SGHRS and YFSETQ. V was pared by 4 bases and J by 7 bases, with 10 bases of the junction left unmatched. This CDR3 has 15 residues. DNA of the CDR3: TGCGCCAGCAGCCTCATCCCAGGGGGCGAGCAGCCCCAGCATTTT. Translated: CASSLIPGGEQPQHF.

The chain employs TRBV5-1 and TRBJ1-1; no firm D call. Deletions cut 0 bases from V and 4 bases from J, with 10 bases between. Germline V gene data show CDR1 as SGHRS and CDR2 as YFSETQ. The CDR3 has 14 residues. CDR3 sequence: CASSLGRAPTEAFF. In nucleotides, the CDR3 is TGCGCCAGCAGCTTGGGAAGGGCGCCCACTGAAGCTTTCTTT. Full variable domain (remainder filled in from reference TRBV5-1 and TRBJ1-1): KAGVTQTPRYLIKTRGQQVTLSCSPISGHRSVSWYQQTPGQGLQFLFEYFSETQRNKGNFPGRFSGRQFSNSRSEMNVSTLELGDSALYLCASSLGRAPTEAFFGQGTRLTVV.

The chain couples TRBV25-1 to TRBJ2-2, with TRBD1 matching 10 bases. Trimming at V came to 3 bases and at J to 4 bases, leaving 2 bases not matched to a gene. Looked up from germline, CDR1 is MGHDK and CDR2 is SYGVNS. The CDR3 loop spans 15 amino acids. The CDR3 is CASSDDRGRTGELFF. The CDR3 DNA follows: TGTGCCAGCAGTGACGACAGGGGGCGCACCGGGGAGCTGTTTTTT.

The chain uses TRBV24-1 and TRBJ2-2; 9 bases match TRBD1. Trimming cost V 4 bases and J 6 bases; bases outside gene matches: 17. The CDR3 has 19 amino acids. Germline V gives CDR1 KGHDR, CDR2 SFDVKD. The CDR3 loop reads CATSDLPSGTGSDAGELFF. For the CDR3, the DNA is TGTGCCACCAGTGACTTACCATCCGGGACAGGGAGCGACGCCGGGGAGCTGTTTTTT.

The chain links TRBV6-2 or TRBV6-3 to TRBJ1-2; maybe TRBD1 (5 bases). The germline CDR1 and CDR2 sequences are MNHEY and SVGEGT. The CDR3 has 15 amino acids. Trimming removed 5 bases from V and 7 bases from J, with 20 bases in between. The CDR3 protein is CASSPRAKGSGGYTF. In DNA, the CDR3 is TGTGCCAGCAGTCCCCGCGCAAAGGGGAGTGGTGGCTACACCTTC.

The genes are TRBV27 and TRBJ1-2; weak D call: TRBD1 (5 bases). The germline V gene has CDR1 MNHEY and CDR2 SMNVEV (reference sequence). The CDR3 loop spans 13 amino acids. Between the trimmed V and J ends, which lost 10 bases and 4 bases, there was a span of 16 bases. CDR3 coding DNA: TGTGCCATCGGGGCAGGGAGCCCCTATGGCTACACCTTC. Protein product: CAIGAGSPYGYTF.

This clone has just one count. Other DNA sequences in the same sample also yield this CDR3. The chain is built from TRBV19 and TRBJ2-1, with 10 bases that match TRBD2. Losses at the gene ends were 6 bases for V and 2 bases for J; bases not matched to a gene: 4. Germline V gene lookup returns CDR1 LNHDA and CDR2 SQIVND (reference sequence). This CDR3 contains 15 residues. CDR3 sequence reads: CASSRTSGTYNEQFF. As DNA, the CDR3 is TGTGCCAGTAGCCGGACTAGCGGCACCTACAATGAGCAGTTCTTC.

V usage is TRBV2 and J usage is TRBJ1-1; 7 positions match TRBD1. There are 14 residues in the CDR3. The ends lost 6 bases at V and 7 bases at J; junction bases unmatched: 11. Germline CDR1 is SNHLY and CDR2 is FYNNEI. CDR3 nucleotides: TGTGCCAGCAGGGAGACAGGGCCCGCCGTTGAAGCTTTCTTT. Its protein is CASRETGPAVEAFF.

This clone has more than one count but fewer than ten. The rearrangement links TRBV5-4 to TRBJ2-1; TRBD2 matches 7 bases. V lost 2 bases and J lost 3; bases outside the gene matches: 11. From germline, CDR1 is SGHNT and CDR2 YYREEE (reference sequence). CDR3 size: 17 residues. This CDR3 is CASSFRERGGRYNEQFF. Here the CDR3 DNA reads TGTGCCAGCAGCTTTCGAGAGAGGGGAGGGCGCTACAATGAGCAGTTCTTC.

This sequence joins TRBV5-4 and TRBJ1-3; 7 bases line up with TRBD1. J was trimmed by 2 bases and V by 2 bases; bases with no gene match: 1. The CDR3 loop spans 14 amino acids. The germline V gene encodes CDR1 SGHNT and CDR2 YYREEE (reference sequence). CDR3 sequence (DNA): TGTGCCAGCAGCTTTCAGGGGGCTGGAAACACCATATATTTT. Translating gives CASSFQGAGNTIYF.